Below are 3 T cell receptor beta chains sequenced from a single sample in a study of control samples from healthy donors and cancer patients. Sequencing used immunoSEQ multiplex PCR; TCRdb keeps in-frame clones, though not all of them. This repertoire shows about 79,000 clones, 93% found once; its top ten account for about 1.3%. Sequences were obtained from PBMCs. The source of these receptors is a woman in her forties with lung cancer.

The chain employs TRBV30 and TRBJ2-7, with 9 bases matching TRBD2. The CDR3 spans 14 residues. Germline-derived CDR1 and CDR2 are GTSNPN and SVGIG (reference sequence). Losses at the gene ends were 8 bases for V and 4 bases for J; bases not matched to a gene: 12. In nucleotides, the CDR3 is TGTGCCACCCTCGCGGGGGGGGCCTCGTACGAGCAGTACTTC. It encodes CATLAGGASYEQYF.

V is TRBV6-5 and J is TRBJ1-1; the match to TRBD1 covers 8 bases. Germline trimming cut 2 bases from V and 8 bases from J; bases unmatched to any gene: 1. Looked up from germline, CDR1 is MNHEY and CDR2 is SVGAGI. This CDR3 is built from 12 residues. CDR3 residues: CASSYDRGEAFF. The CDR3 DNA reads as TGTGCCAGCAGTTACGACAGGGGAGAAGCTTTCTTT.

The chain uses TRBV19 and TRBJ1-6; D may be TRBD1 (5 bases). This CDR3 contains 14 residues. Germline V CDR1 and CDR2: LNHDA, SQIVND (reference sequence). Trimming took off 3 bases at V and 7 bases at J, with 10 bases between the two ends. In DNA, the CDR3 is TGTGCCAGTAGTATTGAGGGGTGGAATTCACCCCTCCACTTT. Its protein is CASSIEGWNSPLHF. Variable domain in full (rest from reference TRBV19 and TRBJ1-6): DGGITQSPKYLFRKEGQNVTLSCEQNLNHDAMYWYRQDPGQGLRLIYYSQIVNDFQKGDIAEGYSVSREKKESFPLTVTSAQKNPTAFYLCASSIEGWNSPLHFGNGTRLTVT.